The present T cell receptor (beta chain) was sequenced within a study of cytomegalovirus exposure and HLA in healthy donors (dated 2017 in TCRdb). About the study as a whole: An earlier analysis of roughly 570 of the donors reported about 260 Gb of sequence data and around 100 million unique TCR beta sequences obtained from 150 million to 200 million T cells. To predict cytomegalovirus infection status, the study combined high-throughput TCR immunosequencing, statistical association of individual TCRs with disease status, and machine learning. Among the 398 genotyped donors, under 90% belonged to the genetic ancestry cluster associated with self-reported Caucasian donors. A few DR-DQ haplotypes were handled as single units for association and clustering because linkage in the cohort was strong. An early release covering roughly 640 HLA-typed donors comprised about 310 gigabases of sequencing data and tens of millions of unique TCR sequences. All discovery cohort repertoires had been generated on a single sequencing platform. A later analysis re-analyzed previously published TCR beta repertoires from several hundred donors and added high-resolution HLA genotyping to study TCR occurrence patterns. Typing coverage differed by locus: A, B, C, DRB1 and DQB1 were typed in roughly 629-640 donors, DQA1 in around 500, DPA1 in over 600, and DPB1 in 472. In an earlier analysis of a few hundred of the donors, high-throughput TCR beta sequencing was used to judge whether each TCR beta V gene segment behaved as functional or pseudogenic. On average, roughly 200,000 unique TCR beta nucleotide sequences were sequenced per donor among roughly 430 genotyped donors of the cohort, with 15% to 20% of those sequences being non-productive. Alongside the repertoire data, information on donor age, sex, ethnicity and CMV serostatus was compiled. Genome-wide SNP genotypes for about 55% of the 666 donors were used in a later genetic analysis, which treated that subset as a discovery cohort. Class I and class II HLA loci were covered by the typing at four-digit resolution. The study aimed to test whether signatures of past pathogen exposure could be identified by cataloging public T cell receptors. In addition to the first cohort of hundreds of subjects, a separate validation cohort of some 120 different subjects was used. The later analysis used no new phenotypic data to find candidate immune exposures, relying instead on TCR beta sequences and their occurrence across donors. Using immunosequencing, the study profiled T cell repertoires from around 670 subjects and related those repertoires to cytomegalovirus serostatus.

On this clone itself: Its recognized antigen is unknown. Base qualities are missing; no much larger clone stands one base away.

The cohort comprised hundreds of healthy bone marrow donors. At the time of sampling, all cohort members were nominally healthy, though unrecorded immune exposures were likely present. The donor was CMV seronegative and belonged to the group of around 350 seronegative cohort members. Every donor gave a peripheral blood sample, and the peripheral blood mononuclear cells from that sample were used for TCR beta sequencing. The Qiagen DNeasy Blood Extraction Kit was used to extract genomic DNA from the blood cell samples. Library method: the immunoSEQ multiplex PCR assay. For the multiplex PCR, a mixture combining 60 forward primers for TCR Vbeta segments and 13 reverse primers for TCR Jbeta segments was used. Amplification of the CDR3 region of rearranged TCR beta genes was performed with a multiplex PCR assay on genomic DNA. The amplified TCR beta libraries were sequenced on the Illumina HiSeq System as 87-base-pair reads. Per the authors' processing: In a later analysis, 70 million to 95 million unique TCR beta chains were counted across the 500 to 700 repertoires, and roughly 9.9 million of these chains were shared by at least two donors. To remove PCR and sequencing errors, raw reads were error-corrected and collapsed into unique sequences using a nearest-neighbor algorithm that merged closely related sequences. Alignment of CDR3 sequences to IMGT reference sequences was used to assign V, D and J gene segments. For a sequence to be retained, a match of at least six nucleotides to both a V gene segment and a J gene segment was required. A rearrangement counted as productive if the CDR3 had no stop codons and remained in frame with V and J, and every other rearrangement counted as non-productive. Following IMGT convention, CDR3 was defined as the stretch from the second conserved V-encoded cysteine to the conserved J-encoded phenylalanine. The earlier analysis of about 570 of the donors excluded any sequence lacking an unambiguous match to a single V gene segment. An earlier analysis of several hundred of the donors called V segments functional above 56.7% productive rearrangements and segregating when the between-donor standard deviation exceeded 5%. A statistical classification framework was developed to diagnose cytomegalovirus status using the catalog of TCR beta chain sequences. A later analysis assigned V and J genes by comparing TCR nucleotide sequences with IMGT/GENE-DB human TR gene sequences. The TCRdist pipeline was used in a later analysis to assign CDR3 sequences and most-parsimonious VDJ recombination scenarios. A later analysis defined each TCR beta chain by its CDR3 amino acid sequence plus V-gene family, and excluded reads lacking a unique V-gene family. In a later analysis, a few hundred highly shared, low-generation-probability nucleotide sequences were removed to address suspected cross-contamination and a sequencing artifact. For each public chain, a later analysis derived a clonal expansion index from normalized ranks of inferred template counts within each repertoire. In a later analysis, generation probabilities were computed using a VDJ recombination model fitted to out-of-frame rearrangements, and the results were checked against IGoR. Hypergeometric tests were used in a later analysis to score TCR-TCR, TCR-HLA and TCR-CMV co-occurrence, with a repertoire-size bias correction applied to the TCR pairs. False discovery rates were estimated in a later analysis by permuting HLA or CMV assignments 20 times. In a later analysis, co-occurring TCRs were grouped using DBSCAN, with TCRdist sequence similarity added in when clustering inside HLA-allele-positive subsets. Co-occurrence clustering excluded repertoires with fewer than 30,000 or more than 120,000 public chains, plus five with anomalous nucleotide sharing. Held by TCRdb, this immuneACCESS table contains in-frame sequences only and omits some clones. Under half of the omission traces to an unresolved V gene where checked; the cause of the rest is unknown. That table furnishes V, J and clone size, whereas the DNA furnished D and trimming. This sample has about 180,000 clones in its table, and 60% to 85% of those were observed once. Approximately 5.1% of the sample is in the top ten clones.

Study-level results and caveats: The presence/absence analyses assumed that sequencing depth was roughly uniform across donors, and that assumption may not be true. Strong co-occurrence of HLA alleles, especially DR and DQ, made assigning TCR associations to individual alleles difficult. Because the 87-base-pair reads could not distinguish some IMGT-functional V segments, including TRBV6-2 and TRBV6-3, those segments were excluded. Linkage disequilibrium might explain the correlated functional status among segregating V segments, but an unknown experimental factor could not be ruled out. An earlier analysis of around 540 of the donors showed that most TCR beta V segments appeared in productive rearrangements either about 87% or about 30% of the time, which broadly matched IMGT annotations. According to a later analysis, parvovirus B19, influenza, CMV and Epstein-Barr virus appeared linked to several top co-occurrence clusters. A cluster of highly shared sequence variants was judged likely to represent a technical artifact of the sequencing pipeline. HLA typing was unavailable for some donors at each locus, so association tests used only the typed subset. In vitro tests confirmed that a few of the cytomegalovirus-associated TCR beta chains recognize cytomegalovirus antigens. In this cohort, only TCR beta chains were sequenced, and detectable features were limited by the absence of alpha or paired-chain data. According to the authors, the approach could potentially be generalized to other disease states and immunological phenotypes. A later analysis found that TCR association rates varied across HLA loci, with DRB1 alleles showing the most associated TCRs and HLA-C alleles the fewest. An association between a missense DCLRE1C variant and V-gene and J-gene trimming of TCR beta chains was found in a later genetic analysis and replicated in an independent cohort. The classifier was reported to diagnose cytomegalovirus status with high specificity and sensitivity in both the original and validation cohorts. In a later analysis, HLA-associated TCR beta chains showed more clonal expansion and lower generation probabilities than non-associated chains that were equally common. A further reported finding was that TCR beta sequences accurately predicted the HLA-A and HLA-B alleles for most subjects in the first cohort. Roughly 17 rarely observed V segments, including chromosome 9 orphons, were excluded from the earlier analysis of several hundred of the donors because counts were too low. A later analysis found that most CMV-associated TCR beta chains appeared HLA-restricted, with HLA associations seemingly driven largely by CMV exposure. The only immune exposure information available for the cohort was CMV serostatus. A later analysis associated 15,000 to 20,000 TCR beta sequences with specific HLA alleles at a false discovery rate of 0.05. According to a later genetic analysis, donors in an Asian-associated ancestry cluster had fewer N-insertions in productive TCRs than the roughly 660-donor mean. The study listed 150 to 200 TCR beta chains as associated with cytomegalovirus. While some public TCRs were present in many individuals, most TCR sequences turned up only very rarely across donors.

The germline V gene sets CDR1 to MNHEY and CDR2 to SVGAGI. Germline trimming amounts to 4 bases on V and 2 bases on J, with 3 as the count of junction bases outside the gene matches. The CDR3 goes from the cysteine to the phenylalanine over 15 residues. CDR3 DNA only is kept here, 45 bases in frame from base 1. Sequenced: PBMCs. The chain links TRBV6-5 with TRBJ2-5, and 11 bases in between align with TRBD1. The sequence came from a man aged 35 to 55 in good health and CMV-seronegative. The DNA is TGTGCCAGCAGTTGGGGGACAGGGGGACAAGAGACCCAGTACTTC. Its product reads: CASSWGTGGQETQYF.